One sample yielded the 8 T cell receptor beta chains listed below, sequenced in a study of tumor-infiltrating lymphocytes in primary liver carcinoma. cDNA specific to TCR beta was made from around 470 ng of total RNA, with a constant-region primer employed for priming. Slightly modified ARM-PCR served as the procedure for the TCR beta libraries. These libraries came from three rounds of nested multiplex PCR. TRBV1-TRBV30 forward and Cbeta reverse primers drove the first two approximately 10-cycle rounds. MiXCR, run by TCRdb on the multiplex PCR reads, gives a single entry per CDR3 protein. In the table there are some 95,000 distinct CDR3 sequences, 68% of which are singletons. Co-extraction of both nucleic acids (RNA and DNA) used about 19-33 mg of unsorted bulk tissue. Sequenced material: tumor-adjacent normal liver tissue. The source of these receptors is a man aged 35 to 55 with primary liver carcinoma and hepatitis B virus infection.

This clonotype was seen at least ten times. The chain couples TRBV4-1 to TRBJ2-3, with 10 nucleotides matching TRBD2. The ends lost 2 bases at V and 5 bases at J; junction bases unmatched: 7. The CDR3 is 16 amino acids. Germline CDR1 MGHRA, CDR2 YSYEKL. The chain's CDR3 is CASSQFSSGSIDTQYF. CDR3 bases: TGCGCCAGCAGCCAATTTTCTAGCGGGAGTATAGATACGCAGTATTTT.

Many counts were recorded for this clonotype. This chain joins TRBV29-1 and TRBJ2-5; 8 bases match TRBD1. Germline values: CDR1 SQVTM, CDR2 ANQGSEA. Unmatched junction bases numbered 8, after V lost 6 bases and J lost 5 bases. The CDR3 spans 13 residues. DNA for the CDR3: TGCAGCGTCCCCACAGGGGGAACGGAGACCCAGTACTTC. It translates to CSVPTGGTETQYF.

Concerning this clonotype itself: One end of the junction does not line up with germline, which may come from a read error. V gene TRBV6-5 combines with J gene TRBJ1-1; the D is unclear. The CDR3 has 13 amino acids. Germline assignment: CDR1 MNHEY and CDR2 SVGAGI. This chain's CDR3 is CASSYSTGTEAFF. CDR3 DNA sequence: TGTGCTAGCAGTTACTCGACCGGGACTGAAGCTTTCTTT.

Regarding this clonotype: A much larger clonotype is one base distant, so this may be a read error. The rearrangement uses TRBV6-5 and TRBJ2-7; 10 bases map to TRBD2. The V segment lost 7 bases and the J segment 9 bases; nucleotides outside the gene matches: 12. CDR1 and CDR2 from the germline V gene are MNHEY and SVGAGI. This CDR3 contains 14 residues. The CDR3 loop reads CASNPLAGAGVQYF. CDR3 nucleotide sequence: TGTGCCAGCAACCCTCTAGCGGGAGCGGGGGTGCAGTACTTC.

Points on this clonotype: One end of the junction varies from germline; a read error may be responsible. The chain has TRBV12-3 or TRBV12-4 and TRBJ2-7; D may be TRBD1 (5 bases). The CDR3 totals 12 residues. The CDR3 spells CVSSLGEYEQHF. The CDR3 bases are TGTGTCAGCAGTCTAGGGGAATACGAGCAGCACTTC.

The genes are TRBV4-2 and TRBJ1-5; 7 nucleotides align to TRBD1. This CDR3 is 16 amino acids long. Looked up from germline, CDR1 is LGHNA and CDR2 is YNFKEQ. V was pared by 5 bases and J by 13 bases, with 20 bases of the junction left unmatched. CDR3 DNA: TGTGCCAGCAGCACCCGGACAGGAGACCTCAATCAGCATCAGCATTTT. This gives the protein CASSTRTGDLNQHQHF.

This rearrangement joins TRBV12-3 or TRBV12-4 to TRBJ2-3, with 7 positions matching TRBD1. The length of the CDR3 is 13 residues. Trimming at V came to 10 bases and at J to 1 base, leaving 5 bases not matched to a gene. CDR3 sequence (DNA): TGTGCCATACGACAGGGAGGCACAGATACGCAGTATTTT. Translation: CAIRQGGTDTQYF.

Concerning this clonotype itself: Sequence at one end of the junction differs from germline and may be a read error. V is TRBV4-2 and J is TRBJ2-7; 11 nucleotides line up with TRBD2. Germline V gene sequence: CDR1 LGHNA, CDR2 YNFKEQ. The CDR3 spans 18 residues. The CDR3, as DNA: TGTGCCAGCAGCCAAGAGGGGCTAGCGGGAGGTCTGTCCTACAAGCAATACTTC. It specifies CASSQEGLAGGLSYKQYF.